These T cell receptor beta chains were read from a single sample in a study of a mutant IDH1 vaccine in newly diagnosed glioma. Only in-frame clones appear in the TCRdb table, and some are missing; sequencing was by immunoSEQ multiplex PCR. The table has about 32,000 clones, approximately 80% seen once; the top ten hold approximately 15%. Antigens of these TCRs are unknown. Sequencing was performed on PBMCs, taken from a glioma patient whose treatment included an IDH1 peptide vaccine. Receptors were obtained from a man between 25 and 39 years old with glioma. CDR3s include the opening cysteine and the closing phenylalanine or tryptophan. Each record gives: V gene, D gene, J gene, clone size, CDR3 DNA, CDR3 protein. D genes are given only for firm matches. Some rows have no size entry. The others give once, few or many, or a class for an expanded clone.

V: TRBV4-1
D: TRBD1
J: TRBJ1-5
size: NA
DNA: TGCGCCAGCAGCGAGGGACAGAGTCCTCATAGCAATCAGCCCCAGCATTTT
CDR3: CASSEGQSPHSNQPQHF

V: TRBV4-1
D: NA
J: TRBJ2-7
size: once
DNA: TGCGCCAGCAGCCAGCTGGACAGAAGCTCCTACGAGCAGTACTTC
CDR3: CASSQLDRSSYEQYF

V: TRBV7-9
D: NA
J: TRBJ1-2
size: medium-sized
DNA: TGTGCCAGCAGCCCCCGGGGCAGGGATGGCTACACCTTC
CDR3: CASSPRGRDGYTF

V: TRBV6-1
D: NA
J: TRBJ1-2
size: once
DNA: TGTGCCAGCAGTGAAGGCGCAGGGTACTATGGCTACACCTTC
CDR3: CASSEGAGYYGYTF

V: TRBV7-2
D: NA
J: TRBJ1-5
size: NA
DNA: TGTGCCAGCAGCTTAGGGGGGCGGAGCAATCAGCCCCAGCATTTT
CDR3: CASSLGGRSNQPQHF

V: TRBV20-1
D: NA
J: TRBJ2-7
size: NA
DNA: TGCAGTGCTAGACAGGACTCCGAGCAGTACTTC
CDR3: CSARQDSEQYF

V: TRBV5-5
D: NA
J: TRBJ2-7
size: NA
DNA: TGTGCCAGCAGCTTGGCGGCCTGGCCTTCCTACGAGCAGTACTTC
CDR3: CASSLAAWPSYEQYF

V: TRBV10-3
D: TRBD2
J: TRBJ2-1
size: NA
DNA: TGTGCCATCAGTGAGTCGGGTTCCGGGACTAGCGGGATTAGAAATGAGCAGTTCTTC
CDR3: CAISESGSGTSGIRNEQFF

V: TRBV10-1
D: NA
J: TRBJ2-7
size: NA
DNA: TGCGCCAGCAGTTCTGCCACTAACTCCTACGAGCAGTACTTC
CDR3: CASSSATNSYEQYF

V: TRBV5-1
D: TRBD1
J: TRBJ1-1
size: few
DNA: TGCGCCAGCAGCTTGCAAGCGACAGGGACTGAAGCTTTCTTT
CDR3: CASSLQATGTEAFF

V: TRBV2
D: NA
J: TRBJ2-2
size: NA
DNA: TGTGCCAGCAGTGAGATTAGCGGTAACACCGGGGAGCTGTTTTTT
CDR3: CASSEISGNTGELFF

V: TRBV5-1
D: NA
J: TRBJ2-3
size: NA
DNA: TGCGCCAGCAGCTTGGGGGTCAGGGCAGGGACAGATACGCAGTATTTT
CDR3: CASSLGVRAGTDTQYF

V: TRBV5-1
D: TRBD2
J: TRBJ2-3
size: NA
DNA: TGCGCCAGCAGCTTTGCTAGCGGGAGGGTTGTAGATACGCAGTATTTT
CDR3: CASSFASGRVVDTQYF

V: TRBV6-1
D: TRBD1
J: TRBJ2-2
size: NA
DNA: TGTGCCGGTACACAGGGGGCGTGGGACACCGGGGAGCTGTTTTTT
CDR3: CAGTQGAWDTGELFF

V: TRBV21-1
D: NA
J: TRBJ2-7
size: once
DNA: TGTGCCATCGTACCGGGACACCCTCCTCCCGAGCAGTACTTC
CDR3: CAIVPGHPPPEQYF

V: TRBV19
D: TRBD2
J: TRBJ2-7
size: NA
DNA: TGTGCCAGTAGTATCGGACTAGCGGGGGGAACCTACGAGCAGTACTTC
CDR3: CASSIGLAGGTYEQYF

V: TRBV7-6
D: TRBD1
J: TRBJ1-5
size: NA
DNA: TGTGCCAGCAGCCCAGGGACAGGAGGTCAGCCCCAGCATTTT
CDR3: CASSPGTGGQPQHF

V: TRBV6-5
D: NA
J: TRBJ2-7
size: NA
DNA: TGTGCCAGCAGTTACCGGTCGACCTACGAGCAGTACTTC
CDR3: CASSYRSTYEQYF

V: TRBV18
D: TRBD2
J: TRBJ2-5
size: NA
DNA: TGTGCCAGCTCGGAAACGAGGCTAGCGGGAGTGGAAGAGACCCAGTACTTC
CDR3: CASSETRLAGVEETQYF

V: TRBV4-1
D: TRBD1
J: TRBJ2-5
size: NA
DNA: TGCGCCAGCAGCGAAACGGCTACAGGGGCCCAAGAGACCCAGTACTTC
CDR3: CASSETATGAQETQYF

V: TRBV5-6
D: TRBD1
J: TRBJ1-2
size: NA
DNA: TGTGCCAGCAGCTTCGGGACAGGGAACGGATATGGCTACACCTTC
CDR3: CASSFGTGNGYGYTF

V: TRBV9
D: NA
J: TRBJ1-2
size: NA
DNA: TGTGCCAGCAGCGTAGGCCGGGGGGGTAACTATGGCTACACCTTC
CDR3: CASSVGRGGNYGYTF

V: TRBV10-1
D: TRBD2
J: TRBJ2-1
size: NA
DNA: TGCGCCAGCAGTGACTCGGGTCGCGGGAGCTCCTACAATGAGCAGTTCTTC
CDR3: CASSDSGRGSSYNEQFF

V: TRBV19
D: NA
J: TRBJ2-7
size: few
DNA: TGTGCCAGTAGTATAGCCAGGGAGTCCTACGAGCAGTACTTC
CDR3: CASSIARESYEQYF

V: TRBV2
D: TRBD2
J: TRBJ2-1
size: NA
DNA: TGTGCCAGCGGGTGGGTAGTAGCGGGAGAATCTGAGCAGTTCTTC
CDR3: CASGWVVAGESEQFF

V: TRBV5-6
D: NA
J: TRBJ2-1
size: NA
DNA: TGTGCCAGCAGCTTGATTAGGCTACCCTACAATGAGCAGTTCTTC
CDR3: CASSLIRLPYNEQFF

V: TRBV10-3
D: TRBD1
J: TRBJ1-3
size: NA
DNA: TGTGCCATTTGGACCACAGGGGGCCGAGGAAACACCATATATTTT
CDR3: CAIWTTGGRGNTIYF

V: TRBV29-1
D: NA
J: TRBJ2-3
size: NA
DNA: TGCAGCGTAGATACAGGGATCCCCCGCACAGATACGCAGTATTTT
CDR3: CSVDTGIPRTDTQYF

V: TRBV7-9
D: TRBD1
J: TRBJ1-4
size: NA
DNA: TGTGCCAGCAGCCTCATGACAGGGAACGACAAAAAACTGTTTTTT
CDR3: CASSLMTGNDKKLFF

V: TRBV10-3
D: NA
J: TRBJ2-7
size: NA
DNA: TGTGCCATCAGCAATGGACTCAACCAGGGGGGTCTCCTCTACGAGCAGTACTTC
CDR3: CAISNGLNQGGLLYEQYF

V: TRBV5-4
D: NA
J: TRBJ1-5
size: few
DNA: TGTGCCAGCAGTTATGAGAGGGGGGCGGTTCAGCCCCAGCATTTT
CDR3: CASSYERGAVQPQHF

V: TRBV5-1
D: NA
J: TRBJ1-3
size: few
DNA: TGCGCCAGCAGCTTGGCCGAGGGCATGAGAAGAGGAAACACCATATATTTT
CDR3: CASSLAEGMRRGNTIYF

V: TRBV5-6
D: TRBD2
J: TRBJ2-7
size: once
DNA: TGTGCCAGCAGCGCACGACTAGCGGGGTCGAACGAGCAGTACTTC
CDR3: CASSARLAGSNEQYF

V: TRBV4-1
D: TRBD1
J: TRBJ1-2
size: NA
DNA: TGCGCCAGCAGCCAAGCCGGGACAGGTCTTAACTATGGCTACACCTTC
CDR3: CASSQAGTGLNYGYTF

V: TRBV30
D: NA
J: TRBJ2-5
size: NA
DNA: TGTGCCTGGAGTGAACCGGGAACGCTGGAGACCCAGTACTTC
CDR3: CAWSEPGTLETQYF

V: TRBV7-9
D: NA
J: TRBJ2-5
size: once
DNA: TGTGCCAGCAGAAGACAGGTGTGGGTGTTGGAGACCCAGTACTTC
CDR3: CASRRQVWVLETQYF

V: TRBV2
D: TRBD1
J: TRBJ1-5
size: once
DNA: TGTGCCAGCAGTCCTAAAGACAGGGCTCAGCCCCAGCATTTT
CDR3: CASSPKDRAQPQHF

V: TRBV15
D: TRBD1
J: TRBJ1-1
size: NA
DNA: TGTGCCACCAGCAGCGGACAGGGGAACACTGAAGCTTTCTTT
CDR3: CATSSGQGNTEAFF

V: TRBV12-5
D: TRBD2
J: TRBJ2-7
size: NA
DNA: TGTGCTAGTGGTTTGGCCGGGACTAGGTCGGACGAGCAGTACTTC
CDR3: CASGLAGTRSDEQYF

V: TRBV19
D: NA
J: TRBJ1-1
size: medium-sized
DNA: TGTGCCAGTAAACAGGGAAACACTGAAGCTTTCTTT
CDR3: CASKQGNTEAFF

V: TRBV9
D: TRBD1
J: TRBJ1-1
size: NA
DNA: TGTGCCAGCAGAGGGGACAGTCCGCCGAACACTGAAGCTTTCTTT
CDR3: CASRGDSPPNTEAFF

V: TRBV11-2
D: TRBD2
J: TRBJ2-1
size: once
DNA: TGTGCCAGCAGCTTATGGCCCTTAGCGGGAGCGGATCGCAATGAGCAGTTCTTC
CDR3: CASSLWPLAGADRNEQFF

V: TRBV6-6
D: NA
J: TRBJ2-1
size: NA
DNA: TGTGCCAGCAGTTACGTGGGCGGAGGGTACAATGAGCAGTTCTTC
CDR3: CASSYVGGGYNEQFF

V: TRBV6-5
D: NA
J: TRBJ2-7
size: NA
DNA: TGTGCCAGCAGTCCCCTCAGGGGAGGCGAGCAGTACTTC
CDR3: CASSPLRGGEQYF

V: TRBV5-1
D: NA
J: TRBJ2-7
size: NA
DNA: TGCGCCAGCAGCTCCAGATGGGGCCACGAGCAGTACTTC
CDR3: CASSSRWGHEQYF

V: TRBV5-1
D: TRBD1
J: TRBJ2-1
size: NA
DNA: TGCGCCAGCAGCCTCGGGACAGGGGCCTACAATGAGCAGTTCTTC
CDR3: CASSLGTGAYNEQFF

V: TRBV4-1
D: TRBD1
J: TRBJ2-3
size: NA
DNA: TGCGCCAGCAGCCAAGATTTCACAGGGGTTATAGATACGCAGTATTTT
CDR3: CASSQDFTGVIDTQYF